This passage covers 28 T cell receptor beta chains from one sample sequenced in a study of blood T cell repertoires in COVID-19. Clones were sequenced by immunoSEQ multiplex PCR, and TCRdb holds only the in-frame ones, with some missing. The profile shows more than 15,000 clones, 70% to 90% of them singletons. The sample consisted of peripheral blood. All receptors derive from a man in his forties with active COVID-19.

The J gene is TRBJ2-1, the V gene TRBV7-2; the D gene is possibly TRBD2 (6 bases). There are 16 residues in the CDR3. Trimming removed 1 base at V and 4 bases at J, with 14 bases between. The germline CDR1 and CDR2 sequences are SGHTA and FQGNSA. The CDR3 DNA reads TGTGCCAGCAGCTTAGATGTCGGGACTTTTTACAATGAGCAGTTCTTC. It codes for CASSLDVGTFYNEQFF. The full variable domain, rest sourced from reference TRBV7-2 and TRBJ2-1, is GAGVSQSPSNKVTEKGKDVELRCDPISGHTALYWYRQSLGQGLEFLIYFQGNSAPDKSGLPSDRFSAERTGGSVSTLTIQRTQQEDSAVYLCASSLDVGTFYNEQFFGPGTRLTVL.

This chain joins TRBV4-1 and TRBJ1-2, with D perhaps matching TRBD1 (5 bases). Trimming took off 1 base at V and 1 base at J, with 10 bases between the two ends. Germline values: CDR1 MGHRA, CDR2 YSYEKL. CDR3 length equals 15 residues. The DNA of the CDR3 is TGCGCCAGCAGCCAAGTCGTCAGGGATAACTATGGCTACACCTTC. It yields the protein CASSQVVRDNYGYTF.

The V and J genes are TRBV9 and TRBJ2-5; 10 nucleotides agree with TRBD2. The CDR3 has 18 residues. Germline CDR1 SGDLS, CDR2 YYNGEE. The ends lost 0 bases at V and 1 base at J; junction bases unmatched: 9. The CDR3, as DNA: TGTGCCAGCAGCGTAGGGCTAGCGGGAGTGGGGGGCCAAGAGACCCAGTACTTC. Translating it yields CASSVGLAGVGGQETQYF.

The V and J genes are TRBV27 and TRBJ2-1; 12 positions match TRBD1. The CDR3 is 15 amino acids. Trimming removed 6 bases from V and 5 bases from J; junction bases left unmatched: 5. CDR1 and CDR2 (germline): MNHEY, SMNVEV (reference sequence). The CDR3 loop is CASSTGTGGNNEQFF. CDR3 DNA sequence: TGTGCCAGCAGCACCGGGACAGGGGGCAACAATGAGCAGTTCTTC.

CDR3 protein: CASTEWDSRGETQYF. CDR3 nucleotides: TGTGCCAGCACTGAATGGGATTCCAGGGGAGAGACCCAGTACTTC. The rearrangement links TRBV7-2 to TRBJ2-5; tentatively, D is TRBD1 (6 bases). Germline values: CDR1 SGHTA, CDR2 FQGNSA. V was clipped by 7 bases and J by 4 bases, with 19 bases between them. This CDR3 has 15 amino acids.

V usage is TRBV6-5 and J usage is TRBJ2-7; 8 nucleotides agree with TRBD2. Germline-derived CDR1 and CDR2 are MNHEY and SVGAGI. V dropped 0 bases and J dropped 3; count of bases not matched to a gene: 4. The CDR3 is made up of 15 amino acids. In nucleotides, the CDR3 is TGTGCCAGCAGTTACTCAGGACTAGCAGGCTACGAGCAGTACTTC. It codes for CASSYSGLAGYEQYF.

The chain couples TRBV6-1 to TRBJ2-7, with D unresolved. Germline V lookup: CDR1 MNHNS, CDR2 SASEGT. V lost 2 bases and J 2 bases, leaving 7 bases between the germline ends. This CDR3 has 13 residues. The CDR3 protein is CASSENSPYEQYF. The CDR3 bases are TGTGCCAGCAGTGAAAACAGCCCCTACGAGCAGTACTTC.

The rearrangement links TRBV5-5 to TRBJ2-6; no reliable D call. Germline loops: CDR1 SGHKS, CDR2 YYEKEE (reference sequence). The CDR3 consists of 16 residues. The V end was cut by 4 bases, the J end by 0 bases, with 11 bases between. The CDR3 loop is CASSPFGSSGANVLTF. DNA for the CDR3: TGTGCCAGCAGCCCTTTCGGTTCCTCTGGGGCCAACGTCCTGACTTTC.

This clone was recorded only once. This chain links TRBV5-1 with TRBJ2-1; 12 bases agree with TRBD2. CDR1 and CDR2 from the germline V gene are SGHRS and YFSETQ. Germline trimming cut 1 base from V and 7 bases from J; bases unmatched to any gene: 6. This CDR3 has 16 residues. CDR3 loop: CASSLLAGGPRNEQFF. Here the CDR3 DNA reads TGCGCCAGCAGCTTGCTAGCGGGAGGGCCCAGGAATGAGCAGTTCTTC.

This chain connects TRBV5-6 to TRBJ2-7; the D gene is possibly TRBD1 (6 bases). V lost 5 bases and J 2 bases, leaving 14 bases between the germline ends. In germline, CDR1 is SGHDT, CDR2 YYEEEE. This CDR3 is 14 amino acids long. CDR3 DNA: TGTGCCAGCAGATCGACAGGCACTACCTACGAGCAGTACTTC. It encodes CASRSTGTTYEQYF.

This clone has just a few counts. CDR3 region: CASSQDIRNEAFF. CDR3 coding DNA: TGCGCCAGCAGCCAAGATATTAGAAATGAAGCTTTCTTT. The rearrangement uses TRBV4-3 and TRBJ1-1; no clear D. Deletions cut 0 bases from V and 7 bases from J, with 9 bases between. In germline, CDR1 is LGHNA, CDR2 YSLEER. The CDR3 runs to 13 residues.

The chain employs TRBV7-9 and TRBJ1-3, with 7 positions matching TRBD1. The length of the CDR3 is 16 residues. V gave up 1 base and J gave up 3 bases; unmatched junction bases: 6. The germline CDR1 and CDR2 sequences are SEHNR and FQNEAQ (reference sequence). The CDR3 loop is CASSLGGQSSGNTIYF. The CDR3 bases are TGTGCCAGCAGCTTAGGGGGACAGAGTAGTGGAAACACCATATATTTT.

This clone occurred once. In nucleotides, the CDR3 is TGCGCCAGCAGCTTGGTTAGACAGGGGAGCTCTGGGGCCAACGTCCTGACTTTC. Amino acids: CASSLVRQGSSGANVLTF. The V gene is TRBV5-1, the J gene TRBJ2-6; TRBD1 aligns across 8 bases. The junction had 5 bases not matched to a gene; V was cut back by 0 bases and J by 0 bases. Germline V gene lookup returns CDR1 SGHRS and CDR2 YFSETQ. The CDR3 contains 18 residues. The variable domain in full, completed from reference TRBV5-1 and TRBJ2-6, reads KAGVTQTPRYLIKTRGQQVTLSCSPISGHRSVSWYQQTPGQGLQFLFEYFSETQRNKGNFPGRFSGRQFSNSRSEMNVSTLELGDSALYLCASSLVRQGSSGANVLTFGAGSRLTVL.

This clone was seen a single time. The chain is built from TRBV27 and TRBJ2-1; 8 positions match TRBD2. V was clipped by 2 bases and J by 5 bases; unmatched bases: 2. CDR1 and CDR2 from the germline V gene are MNHEY and SMNVEV (reference sequence). The CDR3 spans 14 residues. This chain's CDR3 is CASSLKRENNEQFF. CDR3 nucleotide sequence: TGTGCCAGCAGTTTAAAGCGGGAGAACAATGAGCAGTTCTTC.

The chain is built from TRBV19 and TRBJ2-1; no reliable D call. Germline-derived CDR1 and CDR2 are LNHDA and SQIVND (reference sequence). Trimming shortened V by 1 base and J by 6 bases, and 4 bases separated the two germline ends. This CDR3 comprises 12 residues. CDR3 sequence reads: CASSIAVNEQFF. In DNA, the CDR3 is TGTGCCAGTAGTATAGCGGTCAATGAGCAGTTCTTC.

This sequence joins TRBV10-2 and TRBJ2-3; 9 positions match TRBD1. Germline V CDR1 and CDR2: WSHSY, SAAADI. The length of the CDR3 is 16 residues. The ends lost 6 bases at V and 6 bases at J; junction bases unmatched: 13. CDR3 coding DNA: TGCGCCAGCAGAGAGAGTGCACAGGGGGCATGGGATACGCAGTATTTT. This encodes CASRESAQGAWDTQYF.

This chain links TRBV5-1 with TRBJ1-1; D is unresolved. Per germline, CDR1 SGHRS and CDR2 YFSETQ. The CDR3 is 17 amino acids. Trimming pared 5 bases from V and 5 bases from J, leaving 25 bases between. CDR3 nucleotides: TGCGCCAGCAGACCCAGTTTGGTGTTCGGTGGCGGAACTGAAGCTTTCTTT. It is translated as CASRPSLVFGGGTEAFF. Based on the CDR3 plus reference TRBV5-1 and TRBJ1-1, the full variable domain is KAGVTQTPRYLIKTRGQQVTLSCSPISGHRSVSWYQQTPGQGLQFLFEYFSETQRNKGNFPGRFSGRQFSNSRSEMNVSTLELGDSALYLCASRPSLVFGGGTEAFFGQGTRLTVV.

This chain connects TRBV30 to TRBJ1-2, with D maybe TRBD1 (5 bases). V was pared by 0 bases and J by 4 bases, with 9 bases between. The CDR3 has 13 residues. From germline, CDR1 is GTSNPN and CDR2 SVGIG (reference sequence). As DNA, the CDR3 is TGTGCCTGGAGTGTGGGGGAGGCCTATGGCTACACCTTC. Translated, it gives CAWSVGEAYGYTF.

This chain joins TRBV9 and TRBJ1-1; D possibly corresponds to TRBD1 (5 bases). V lost 0 bases and J 4 bases, leaving 10 bases between the germline ends. The V gene's germline CDR1 is SGDLS and CDR2 YYNGEE. This CDR3 spans 14 amino acids. CDR3 in DNA: TGTGCCAGCAGCGTAGGGGGGGTGGGCACTGAAGCTTTCTTT. Amino acid sequence: CASSVGGVGTEAFF.

The J gene is TRBJ2-1, the V gene TRBV27; D unclear. The CDR3 has 15 residues. The V end was cut by 3 bases, the J end by 8 bases, with 17 bases between. Germline CDR1 and CDR2: MNHEY and SMNVEV (reference sequence). The CDR3 protein is CASSFNSYLTYEQFF. The CDR3 nucleotides read TGTGCCAGCAGTTTCAATAGCTACCTTACATATGAGCAGTTCTTC.

The J gene is TRBJ2-1, the V gene TRBV6-2 or TRBV6-3, with 13 bases fitting TRBD2. The germline V gene encodes CDR1 MNHEY and CDR2 SVGEGT. J gave up 4 bases and V 2 bases, and 8 bases lay outside the gene matches. The CDR3 has 18 amino acids. Written as DNA, the CDR3 is TGTGCCAGCAGTTACAAGGGACTAGCGGGATATTCGTACAATGAGCAGTTCTTC. Translating it yields CASSYKGLAGYSYNEQFF.

The CDR3 nucleotides read TGCGCCAGCAGCCAATCAGGGTTATCGACCACTGAAGCTTTCTTT. This translates into CASSQSGLSTTEAFF. This rearrangement joins TRBV4-1 to TRBJ1-1; possibly TRBD1 for D (5 bases). CDR1 is MGHRA and CDR2 is YSYEKL in the germline V gene. V was shortened by 2 bases and J by 4 bases, with 14 bases between the two germline ends. This CDR3 region has 15 residues.

V usage is TRBV7-9 and J usage is TRBJ2-2, with 8 positions matching TRBD1. Germline V CDR1 and CDR2: SEHNR, FQNEAQ (reference sequence). This CDR3 contains 15 residues. V was clipped by 5 bases and J by 7 bases; unmatched bases: 9. CDR3: CASSDDRGWSGELFF. The CDR3 nucleotides are TGTGCCAGCAGCGACGACAGGGGATGGAGCGGGGAGCTGTTTTTT.

The chain uses TRBV20-1 and TRBJ2-1; tentative D call: TRBD2 (6 bases). Germline assignment: CDR1 DFQATT and CDR2 SNEGSKA (reference sequence). The CDR3 extends over 14 amino acids. Trimming pared 3 bases from V and 0 bases from J, leaving 9 bases between. For the CDR3, the DNA is TGCAGTGCTAGTCACGGGAGCTCCTACAATGAGCAGTTCTTC. Translating gives CSASHGSSYNEQFF.

This clone showed up just once. The genes are TRBV4-1 and TRBJ1-5, with D possibly matching TRBD1 (6 bases). Trimming took off 4 bases at V and 0 bases at J, with 19 bases between the two ends. CDR1 and CDR2 from the germline V gene are MGHRA and YSYEKL. The CDR3 length is 18 residues. CDR3 loop: CASSLRQDALYSNQPQHF. In DNA form, the CDR3 reads TGCGCCAGCAGCCTGAGACAGGATGCTCTCTATAGCAATCAGCCCCAGCATTTT.

This clone was seen once. The chain recombines TRBV27 with TRBJ1-2; D remains ambiguous. This CDR3 is 14 amino acids long. CDR1 is MNHEY and CDR2 is SMNVEV in the germline V gene (reference sequence). The V gene lost 3 bases and the J gene lost 1 base, with 9 bases spanning the gap. The CDR3 is CASSLSGFNYGYTF. CDR3 in DNA: TGTGCCAGCAGTTTGTCAGGTTTTAACTATGGCTACACCTTC.

The chain uses TRBV4-1 and TRBJ2-1, with a possible D match to TRBD2 (6 bases). Per the germline V gene, CDR1 is MGHRA and CDR2 is YSYEKL. V was cut by 0 bases and J by 5 bases, with 14 bases left in between. CDR3 length: 16 residues. The CDR3 here is CASSQDWRGVDNEQFF. In nucleotides, the CDR3 is TGCGCCAGCAGCCAAGATTGGAGGGGAGTCGACAATGAGCAGTTCTTC.

V gene TRBV18 combines with J gene TRBJ1-1, with D perhaps TRBD1 (5 bases). CDR1 KGHSH and CDR2 LQKENI come from the germline V gene. Trimming cost V 5 bases and J 1 base, with 17 bases left between them. CDR3 size: 16 residues. The CDR3 here is CASSEGTIGSNTEAFF. Here the CDR3 DNA reads TGTGCCAGCTCAGAAGGGACTATAGGATCGAACACTGAAGCTTTCTTT. Filled out from reference TRBV18 and TRBJ1-1, the complete variable domain reads NAGVMQNPRHLVRRRGQEARLRCSPMKGHSHVYWYRQLPEEGLKFMVYLQKENIIDESGMPKERFSAEFPKEGPSILRIQQVVRGDSAAYFCASSEGTIGSNTEAFFGQGTRLTVV.